These T cell receptor beta chains were read from a single sample in a study of T cells in localized non-small cell lung cancer. Sequencing was performed with immunoSEQ multiplex PCR; in TCRdb, only in-frame clones are kept and a portion is missing. This sample yields tens of thousands of clones, of which 85% to 95% are seen a single time; approximately 7% belongs to the top ten. The source was peripheral blood, collected before any cancer treatment. The source is an older female donor with stage I lung adenocarcinoma. Each CDR3 is given with its conserved first and last residue. The D gene is left open where the match is weak. The size field is filled for only some rows; it gives once, few, many or a size class.

CASSDRTFGTGRPGEQYF	TGTGCCAGCAGTGACCGAACCTTTGGAACCGGGCGACCAGGGGAGCAGTACTTC	-	-	TRBV2	TRBJ2-7
CASSQKGGYTF	TGTGCCAGCAGCCAGAAAGGTGGCTACACCTTC	-	-	TRBV5-6	TRBJ1-2
CASSYSRNGLWF	TGTGCCAGCAGTTACTCCCGGAACGGGCTATGGTTC	-	-	TRBV6-5	TRBJ2-7
CASSRRPGTGNTGELFF	TGTGCCAGCAGCCGTAGGCCCGGGACAGGTAACACCGGGGAGCTGTTTTTT	-	TRBD1	TRBV9	TRBJ2-2
CSASKGGGAFF	TGCAGCGCCTCTAAGGGTGGGGGAGCTTTCTTT	-	-	TRBV29-1	TRBJ1-1
CASSSARQGAFGYTF	TGTGCCAGCAGCTCTGCCCGACAGGGGGCCTTTGGCTACACCTTC	-	TRBD1	TRBV5-4	TRBJ1-2
CASSLDRAFTEAFF	TGTGCCAGCAGCTTGGACAGGGCCTTCACTGAAGCTTTCTTT	-	TRBD1	TRBV7-8	TRBJ1-1
CASSLTGGRAYGYTF	TGTGCCAGCAGCTTAACGGGGGGGCGCGCCTATGGCTACACCTTC	-	-	TRBV7-9	TRBJ1-2
CASSLAHYNEQFF	TGCGCCAGCAGCTTGGCCCATTACAATGAGCAGTTCTTC	-	-	TRBV5-1	TRBJ2-1
CASSLPPQGGQPQHF	TGTGCCAGCAGCTTACCCCCACAGGGAGGCCAGCCCCAGCATTTT	-	-	TRBV7-2	TRBJ1-5
CASSYSEGVTQPQHF	TGTGCCAGCAGTTACTCGGAGGGGGTTACTCAGCCCCAGCATTTT	-	-	TRBV6-5	TRBJ1-5
CASSVKTSGGPYTGELFF	TGTGCCAGCAGCGTAAAAACTAGCGGGGGGCCATACACCGGGGAGCTGTTTTTT	once	TRBD2	TRBV9	TRBJ2-2
CASSFQGNYGYTF	TGCGCCAGCAGCTTTCAGGGGAACTATGGCTACACCTTC	-	-	TRBV5-1	TRBJ1-2
CASKGTMVHEQYF	TGTGCCAGCAAGGGGACCATGGTTCACGAGCAGTACTTC	-	-	TRBV2	TRBJ2-7
CASSLGDRGTYGYTF	TGCGCCAGCAGCTTGGGGGACAGGGGCACCTATGGCTACACCTTC	-	TRBD1	TRBV5-1	TRBJ1-2
CASGGFWPGQGIGNQPQHF	TGTGCCAGCGGGGGGTTCTGGCCAGGCCAGGGTATTGGCAATCAGCCCCAGCATTTT	-	-	TRBV28	TRBJ1-5
CASSLDPRGTDTQYF	TGCGCCAGCAGCTTGGACCCAAGAGGGACAGATACGCAGTATTTT	-	-	TRBV5-1	TRBJ2-3
CASSRQGGYTF	TGTGCCAGCAGCAGACAGGGGGGCTACACCTTC	-	TRBD1	TRBV6-8	TRBJ1-2
CASVDRNTHNEQFF	TGTGCCAGCGTCGACAGGAACACCCACAATGAGCAGTTCTTC	few	-	TRBV27	TRBJ2-1
CASRGDRGYQPQHF	TGTGCCAGCAGGGGGGACAGGGGATATCAGCCCCAGCATTTT	-	TRBD1	TRBV28	TRBJ1-5
CASSEGLRNYNEQFF	TGTGCCAGCAGCGAGGGACTACGGAACTACAATGAGCAGTTCTTC	-	TRBD2	TRBV7-9	TRBJ2-1